This T cell receptor (beta chain) was identified during a study of blood T cell repertoires in COVID-19. Participants had their cohort set by participant-reported clinical history. The CDR3 consists of 13 residues. The germline V and J ends were trimmed by 6 bases and 5 bases, with 11 bases remaining between them. In germline, CDR1 is MDHEN, CDR2 SYDVKM. Method: immunoSEQ multiplex PCR; TCRdb's copy keeps in-frame clones and lacks some. The sample carries roughly 150,000 clones, around 79% recorded once. The sequenced sample was PBMCs or T cells enriched from blood (not recorded which). This sequence joins TRBV28 and TRBJ1-5, with D possibly being TRBD1 (6 bases). The sequence came from a woman in her seventies in a cohort exposed to, infected with or recovered from COVID-19 (not recorded which). The CDR3 nucleotides are TGTGCCAGCAGGCCAGGGGCCGATCAGCCCCAGCATTTT. Amino acid sequence: CASRPGADQPQHF. The whole variable domain, remainder taken from reference TRBV28 and TRBJ1-5, is DVKVTQSSRYLVKRTGEKVFLECVQDMDHENMFWYRQDPGLGLRLIYFSYDVKMKEKGDIPEGYSVSREKKERFSLILESASTNQTSMYLCASRPGADQPQHFGDGTRLSIL.